This T cell receptor (beta chain) was observed in a study of graft-versus-host responses after intestinal transplantation. Whole-study context: Multivisceral, liver-intestinal, or isolated intestinal transplants were received by the recipients. For approximately three years after anti-thymocyte globulin induction, all recipients took tacrolimus and steroids. Overall study findings and caveats: Patients with graft-donor T cell macrochimerism had high graft-versus-host to host-versus-graft clonal ratios in allografts. Early after transplant, HvG clones declined as circulating GvH clones peaked.

Once graft tissue had been processed, intraepithelial and lamina propria lymphocytes were released. This clone was counted only a few times. Its target is not known. Produced via immunoSEQ multiplex PCR; TCRdb's table is partial and in-frame only. The sample has thousands of clones, 82% seen once. Trimming pared 8 bases from V and 2 bases from J, leaving 13 bases between. This CDR3 spans 14 amino acids. CDR1 is MRHNA and CDR2 is SNTAGT in the germline V gene. The chain joins TRBV6-4 to TRBJ2-1; the D gene is possibly TRBD2 (6 bases). This TCR came from a human patient who received an intestinal transplant, so some T cells may come from the graft donor. The sequenced sample was ileum tissue, obtained roughly 130 days after transplant. The CDR3 loop reads CASADSGTYNEQFF. The CDR3, as DNA: TGTGCCAGCGCCGATAGCGGCACCTACAATGAGCAGTTCTTC.